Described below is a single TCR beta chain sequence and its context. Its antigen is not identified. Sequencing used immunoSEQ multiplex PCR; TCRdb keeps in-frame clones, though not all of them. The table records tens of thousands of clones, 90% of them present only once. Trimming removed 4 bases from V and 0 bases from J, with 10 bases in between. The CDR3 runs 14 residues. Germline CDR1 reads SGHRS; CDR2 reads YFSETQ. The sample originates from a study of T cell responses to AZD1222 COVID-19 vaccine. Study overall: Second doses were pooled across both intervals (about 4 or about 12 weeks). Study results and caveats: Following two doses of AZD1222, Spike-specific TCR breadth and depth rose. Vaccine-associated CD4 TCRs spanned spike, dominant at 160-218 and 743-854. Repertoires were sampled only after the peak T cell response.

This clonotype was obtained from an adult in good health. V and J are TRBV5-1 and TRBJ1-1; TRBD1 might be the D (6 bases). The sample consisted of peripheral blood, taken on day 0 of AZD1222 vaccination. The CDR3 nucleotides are TGCGCCAGCAGCCTAGGACAGATGAACACTGAAGCTTTCTTT. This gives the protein CASSLGQMNTEAFF.